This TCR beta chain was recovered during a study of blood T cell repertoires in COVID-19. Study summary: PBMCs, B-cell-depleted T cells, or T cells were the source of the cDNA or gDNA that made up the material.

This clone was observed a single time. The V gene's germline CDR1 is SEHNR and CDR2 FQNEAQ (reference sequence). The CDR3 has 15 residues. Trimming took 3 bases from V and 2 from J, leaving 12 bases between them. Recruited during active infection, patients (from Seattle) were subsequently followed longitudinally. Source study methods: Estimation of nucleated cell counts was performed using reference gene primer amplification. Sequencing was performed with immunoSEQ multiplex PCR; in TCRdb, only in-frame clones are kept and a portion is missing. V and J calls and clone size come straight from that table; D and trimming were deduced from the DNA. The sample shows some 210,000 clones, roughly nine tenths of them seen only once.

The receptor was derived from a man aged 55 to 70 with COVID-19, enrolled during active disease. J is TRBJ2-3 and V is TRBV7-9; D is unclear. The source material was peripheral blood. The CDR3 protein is CASSFARGSTDTQYF. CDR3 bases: TGTGCCAGCAGCTTCGCTAGAGGCTCCACAGATACGCAGTATTTT.